Presented here are 5 T cell receptor beta chains from one specimen sequenced in a study of response to subunit inactivated influenza vaccine (dated by TCRdb to about 2018). Library method: RT-PCR. Instrument used: Illumina HiSeq 2500. Clones were called with MiXCR by TCRdb after fastp trimmed the public reads at Q25, and only in-frame beta chains were retained. Here each entry gathers all rows of one CDR3 protein and keeps the most common genes and DNA. For this sample there are over 750,000 distinct CDR3 sequences; over 20% appear just once. Jointly, the top ten make up roughly 10% of the sample. Sequences were derived from PBMCs from blood, sampled 5 days after vaccination. The receptors were sampled from a man in his forties or fifties who received an inactivated influenza vaccine. Donor details come from another sample of the same person, matched by shared clones.

The CDR3 nucleotides read TGTGCCAGCAGGAGCCTAGCGGGGGGGAATTGGTACCAAGAGACCCAGTACTTC. Its translation: CASRSLAGGNWYQETQYF. V usage is TRBV6-1 and J usage is TRBJ2-5, with TRBD2 identical over 12 bases. The junction had 11 bases not matched to a gene; V was cut back by 6 bases and J by 0 bases. Germline V lookup: CDR1 MNHNS, CDR2 SASEGT. The CDR3 sequence is 18 residues long.

V is TRBV12-3 or TRBV12-4 and J is TRBJ2-3, with D tentatively TRBD1 (5 bases). The CDR3 has 13 residues. The V gene lost 6 bases and the J gene lost 2 bases, with 9 bases spanning the gap. The CDR3 spells CASRSDTTDTQYF. DNA for the CDR3: TGTGCCAGCAGATCGGACACCACAGATACGCAGTATTTT.

This clonotype showed up just a few times. This rearrangement joins TRBV20-1 to TRBJ2-1, with TRBD2 matching 7 bases. The length of the CDR3 is 16 residues. V was clipped by 1 base and J by 2 bases; unmatched bases: 8. Germline V gene sequence: CDR1 DFQATT, CDR2 SNEGSKA (reference sequence). The CDR3 sequence: CSARVVGGLTYNEQFF. DNA of the CDR3: TGCAGTGCTAGAGTCGTCGGGGGACTAACCTACAATGAGCAGTTCTTC.

This chain links TRBV27 with TRBJ2-1; 8 bases fit TRBD2. V lost 5 bases, J lost 7 bases, and 13 bases stayed unmatched. The CDR3 covers 16 residues. CDR1 and CDR2 from the germline V gene are MNHEY and SMNVEV (reference sequence). The CDR3 region is CASSPRLAITGNEQFF. As DNA, the CDR3 is TGTGCCAGCAGTCCTCGACTAGCGATCACGGGGAATGAGCAGTTCTTC.

The chain couples TRBV12-3 or TRBV12-4 to TRBJ2-5; 7 bases are shared with TRBD1. J lost 5 bases, V lost 6 bases, and 9 bases had no gene match. The CDR3 consists of 14 residues. This CDR3 reads CASRPTGNAETQYF. CDR3 sequence (DNA): TGTGCCAGCAGACCGACAGGGAATGCGGAGACCCAGTACTTC.